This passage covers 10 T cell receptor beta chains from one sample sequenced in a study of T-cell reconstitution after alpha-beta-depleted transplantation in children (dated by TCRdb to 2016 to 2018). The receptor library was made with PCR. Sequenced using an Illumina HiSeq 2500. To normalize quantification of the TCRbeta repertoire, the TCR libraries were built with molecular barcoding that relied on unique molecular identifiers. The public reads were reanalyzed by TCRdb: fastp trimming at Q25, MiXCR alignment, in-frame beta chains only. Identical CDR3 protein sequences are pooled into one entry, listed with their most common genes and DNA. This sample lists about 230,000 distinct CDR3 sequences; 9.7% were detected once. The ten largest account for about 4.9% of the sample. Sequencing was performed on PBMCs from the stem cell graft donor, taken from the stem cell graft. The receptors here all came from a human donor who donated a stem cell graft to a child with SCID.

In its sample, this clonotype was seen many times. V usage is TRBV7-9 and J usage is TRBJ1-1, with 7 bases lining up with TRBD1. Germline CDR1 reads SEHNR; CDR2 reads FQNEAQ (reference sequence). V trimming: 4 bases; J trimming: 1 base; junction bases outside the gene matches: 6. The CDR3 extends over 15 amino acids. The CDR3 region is CASSSPGTANTEAFF. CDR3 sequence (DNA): TGTGCCAGCAGCTCCCCCGGGACAGCGAACACTGAAGCTTTCTTT.

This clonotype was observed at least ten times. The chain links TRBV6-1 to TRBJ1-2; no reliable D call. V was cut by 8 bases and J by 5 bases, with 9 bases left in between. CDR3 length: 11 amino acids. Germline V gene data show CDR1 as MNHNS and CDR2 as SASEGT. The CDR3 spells CASQLEYGYTF. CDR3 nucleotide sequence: TGTGCCAGCCAACTAGAGTATGGCTACACCTTC.

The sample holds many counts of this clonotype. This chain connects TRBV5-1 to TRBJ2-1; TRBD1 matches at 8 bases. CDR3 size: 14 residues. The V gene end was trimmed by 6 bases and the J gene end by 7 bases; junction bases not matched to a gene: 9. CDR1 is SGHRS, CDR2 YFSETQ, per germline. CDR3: CASKGQGAENEQFF. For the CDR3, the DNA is TGCGCCAGCAAGGGGCAGGGGGCGGAGAATGAGCAGTTCTTC.

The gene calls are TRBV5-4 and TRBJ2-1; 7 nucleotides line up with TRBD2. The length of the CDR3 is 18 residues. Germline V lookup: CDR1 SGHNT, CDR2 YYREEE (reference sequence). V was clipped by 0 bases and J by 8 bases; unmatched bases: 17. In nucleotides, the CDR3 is TGTGCCAGCAGCTTGGATTTGGGGCTAGCGGTACTTAAGGATGAGCAGTTCTTC. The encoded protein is CASSLDLGLAVLKDEQFF.

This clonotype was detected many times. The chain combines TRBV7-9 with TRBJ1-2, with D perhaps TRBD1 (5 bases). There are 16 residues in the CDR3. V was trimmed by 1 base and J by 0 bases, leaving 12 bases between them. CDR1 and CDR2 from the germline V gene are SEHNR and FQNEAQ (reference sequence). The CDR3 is CASSLESGDANYGYTF. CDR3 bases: TGTGCCAGCAGCTTAGAGTCCGGGGACGCTAACTATGGCTACACCTTC.

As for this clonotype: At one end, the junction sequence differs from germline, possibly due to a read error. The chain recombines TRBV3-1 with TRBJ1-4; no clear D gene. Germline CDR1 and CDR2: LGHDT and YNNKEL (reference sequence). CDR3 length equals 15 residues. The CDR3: CATSRNGPANEKLFF. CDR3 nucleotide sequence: TGTGCCACCAGCCGCAACGGACCAGCTAATGAAAAACTGTTTTTT.

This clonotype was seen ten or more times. The CDR3 region is CASSVRQGANYGYTF. The CDR3 DNA follows: TGTGCCAGCAGCGTTCGACAGGGGGCCAACTATGGCTACACCTTC. The V and J genes are TRBV5-6 and TRBJ1-2; 10 nucleotides match TRBD1. The CDR3 consists of 15 residues. The V gene's germline CDR1 is SGHDT and CDR2 YYEEEE. Losses at the gene ends were 4 bases for V and 2 bases for J; bases not matched to a gene: 5.

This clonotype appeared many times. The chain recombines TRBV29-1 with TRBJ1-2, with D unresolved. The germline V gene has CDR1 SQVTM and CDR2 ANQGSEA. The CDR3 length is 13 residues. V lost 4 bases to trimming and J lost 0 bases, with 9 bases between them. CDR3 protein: CSVVGGSNYGYTF. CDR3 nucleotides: TGCAGCGTTGTGGGCGGTTCTAACTATGGCTACACCTTC.

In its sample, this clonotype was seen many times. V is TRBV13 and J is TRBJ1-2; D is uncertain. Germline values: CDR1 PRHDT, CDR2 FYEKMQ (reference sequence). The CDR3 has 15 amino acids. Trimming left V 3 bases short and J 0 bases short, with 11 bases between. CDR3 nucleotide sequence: TGTGCCAGCAGCTTCGAAGACGGTACTAACTATGGCTACACCTTC. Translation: CASSFEDGTNYGYTF.

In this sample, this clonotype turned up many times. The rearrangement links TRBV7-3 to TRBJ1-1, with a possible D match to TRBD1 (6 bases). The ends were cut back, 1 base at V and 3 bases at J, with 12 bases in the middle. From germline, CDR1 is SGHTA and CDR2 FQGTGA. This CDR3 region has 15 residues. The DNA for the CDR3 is TGTGCCAGCAGCTTAAGTTACAGGGAGGACACTGAAGCTTTCTTT. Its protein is CASSLSYREDTEAFF. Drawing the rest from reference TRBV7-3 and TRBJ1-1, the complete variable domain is GAGVSQTPSNKVTEKGKYVELRCDPISGHTALYWYRQSLGQGPEFLIYFQGTGAADDSGLPNDRFFAVRPEGSVSTLKIQRTERGDSAVYLCASSLSYREDTEAFFGQGTRLTVV.